A single sample is the source of the 22 T cell receptor beta chains below, sequenced in a study of blood T cells in healthy people across ages (dated by TCRdb to about 2015). The library was produced with 5' RACE. The sequencing machine was an Illumina HiSeq 2500. The second PCR ran for roughly 6 to 11 cycles and used a J-beta primer mix along with a sample-barcoded 5' primer. Through fastp at Q25 and MiXCR, TCRdb rebuilt clones from the public reads, retaining in-frame beta chains. Each entry merges the rows of one CDR3 protein and shows their most common DNA and genes. The sample table contains around 870,000 distinct CDR3 sequences; only one count was recorded for under 35% of them. Of the sample, around a sixth falls within the top ten clones. The sample consisted of blood. The receptors derive from a woman older than 75 in good health.

This clonotype was picked up a small number of times. The chain links TRBV6-1 to TRBJ2-3, with TRBD1 as a possible D gene (9 bases). V lost 6 bases and J 4 bases, leaving 17 bases between the germline ends. The germline CDR1 and CDR2 sequences are MNHNS and SASEGT. The CDR3 runs to 15 residues. The CDR3 sequence: CASRTGGLGADTQYF. The CDR3, as DNA: TGTGCCAGCAGGACAGGGGGACTAGGTGCAGATACGCAGTATTTT.

V usage is TRBV4-2 and J usage is TRBJ2-7; 7 positions agree with TRBD2. Germline V gives CDR1 LGHNA, CDR2 YNFKEQ. CDR3 length: 15 residues. Unmatched junction bases numbered 5, after V lost 1 base and J lost 2 bases. DNA for the CDR3: TGTGCCAGCAGCCAAGCGGCGGGGGATACCTACGAGCAGTACTTC. Amino acids: CASSQAAGDTYEQYF.

The chain is built from TRBV18 and TRBJ1-1, with D possibly being TRBD1 (5 bases). The CDR3 has 14 amino acids. Germline V gives CDR1 KGHSH, CDR2 LQKENI. The V end was cut by 2 bases, the J end by 6 bases, with 13 bases between. CDR3 sequence: CASSPGVGASEAFF. CDR3 nucleotide sequence: TGTGCCAGCTCACCAGGGGTAGGGGCTTCTGAAGCTTTCTTT.

Worth noting for this clonotype: This may stem from a read error, because a much larger clone lies one nucleotide away. The chain carries TRBV29-1 and TRBJ1-2, with D possibly matching TRBD1 (6 bases). The CDR3 has 13 amino acids. V was shortened by 4 bases and J by 0 bases, with 9 bases between the two germline ends. Germline V gene data show CDR1 as SQVTM and CDR2 as ANQGSEA. CDR3 sequence reads: CSVGGQTNYGYTF. In nucleotides, the CDR3 is TGCAGCGTTGGGGGGCAGACTAACTATGGCTACACCTTC. Full variable domain (rest looked up from reference TRBV29-1 and TRBJ1-2): SAVISQKPSRDICQRGTSLTIQCQVDSQVTMMFWYRQQPGQSLTLIATANQGSEATYESGFVIDKFPISRPNLTFSTLTVSNMSPEDSSIYLCSVGGQTNYGYTFGSGTRLTVV.

On this clonotype: A read error may produce the germline difference seen at one junction end. The chain couples TRBV2 to TRBJ2-5, with 8 bases lining up with TRBD1. The germline gives CDR1 SNHLY, CDR2 FYNNEI. The CDR3 has 17 amino acids. CDR3 in amino acids: CARSEGGGTGQKETQYF. The CDR3 DNA reads as TGTGCCAGAAGTGAAGGGGGTGGGACAGGACAGAAAGAGACCCAGTACTTC.

This clonotype has ten or more counts. The chain couples TRBV7-6 to TRBJ2-5, with 7 bases fitting TRBD2. J gave up 6 bases and V 4 bases, and 11 bases lay outside the gene matches. CDR1 SGHVS and CDR2 FNYEAQ come from the germline V gene. The CDR3 totals 15 residues. The CDR3: CASSSRTSLVQTQYF. The CDR3 bases are TGTGCCAGCAGCTCGCGGACTAGTCTCGTGCAGACCCAGTACTTC.

This chain uses TRBV7-9 with TRBJ2-5, with D possibly being TRBD1 (5 bases). CDR1 and CDR2 from the germline V gene are SEHNR and FQNEAQ (reference sequence). Between the trimmed V and J ends, which lost 5 bases and 4 bases, there was a span of 14 bases. This CDR3 has 14 residues. In DNA, the CDR3 is TGTGCCAGCAGCCCGATCCCAGGGATAGAGACCCAGTACTTC. It is translated as CASSPIPGIETQYF.

This clonotype has a count of ten or more. The rearrangement joins TRBV27 to TRBJ2-3; maybe TRBD2 (5 bases). Per germline, CDR1 MNHEY and CDR2 SMNVEV (reference sequence). V lost 3 bases and J 0 bases, leaving 19 bases between the germline ends. CDR3 length: 18 residues. CDR3 sequence reads: CASSFLTRVRSSTDTQYF. DNA of the CDR3: TGTGCCAGCAGTTTCCTTACTAGGGTGAGATCTAGCACAGATACGCAGTATTTT.

There are many counts of this clonotype. The genes are TRBV20-1 and TRBJ2-5, with D perhaps TRBD2 (7 bases). Trimming stripped 5 bases from V and 4 bases from J, with 17 bases between. Germline CDR1 reads DFQATT; CDR2 reads SNEGSKA (reference sequence). The CDR3 is made up of 14 amino acids. The CDR3 DNA reads TGCAGTGCTCGGCTAGGGGGGGCCCGAGAGACCCAGTACTTC. This sequence encodes CSARLGGARETQYF.

This clonotype was seen repeatedly, ten times or more. The chain employs TRBV30 and TRBJ2-4; 9 bases agree with TRBD1. The trim removed 1 base at V and 7 bases at J, leaving 2 bases unmatched. Germline V gene lookup returns CDR1 GTSNPN and CDR2 SVGIG (reference sequence). CDR3 length: 13 amino acids. DNA for the CDR3: TGTGCCTGGAGTGGTGACAGGGGGAACATTCAGTACTTC. Its protein product is CAWSGDRGNIQYF.

The chain is built from TRBV6-2 or TRBV6-3 and TRBJ1-5; tentative D call: TRBD1 (5 bases). The CDR3 contains 12 residues. The V and J ends lost 4 bases and 9 bases respectively, with 10 bases between them. CDR1 MNHEY and CDR2 SVGEGT come from the germline V gene. CDR3 bases: TGTGCCAGCAGTTTCCAGGGTCGGCCCCAGCATTTT. Its protein is CASSFQGRPQHF.

This clonotype was observed a few times. This chain connects TRBV2 to TRBJ2-2; 7 bases align to TRBD1. Losses at the gene ends were 7 bases for V and 5 bases for J; bases not matched to a gene: 10. The CDR3 is 15 residues long. Germline V gene lookup returns CDR1 SNHLY and CDR2 FYNNEI. The CDR3 is CASKSQGSSTGELFF. The CDR3 coding sequence is TGTGCCAGCAAGTCACAGGGGAGTTCTACCGGGGAGCTGTTTTTT. Filled out from reference TRBV2 and TRBJ2-2, the complete variable domain reads EPEVTQTPSHQVTQMGQEVILRCVPISNHLYFYWYRQILGQKVEFLVSFYNNEISEKSEIFDDQFSVERPDGSNFTLKIRSTKLEDSAMYFCASKSQGSSTGELFFGEGSRLTVL.

This clonotype was recorded many times. The J gene is TRBJ2-7, the V gene TRBV20-1; D is tentatively TRBD1 or TRBD2 (5 bases each). The CDR3 loop spans 13 amino acids. The germline V gene has CDR1 DFQATT and CDR2 SNEGSKA (reference sequence). V was pared by 5 bases and J by 3 bases, with 14 bases between. For the CDR3, the DNA is TGCAGTGCTTGCCAGGGAGTCGGCTACGAGCAGTACTTC. Translating gives CSACQGVGYEQYF.

The rearrangement links TRBV7-6 to TRBJ2-2; possible D gene TRBD1, 6 bases. This CDR3 is 13 amino acids long. Germline V CDR1 and CDR2: SGHVS, FNYEAQ. The germline V and J ends were trimmed by 4 bases and 7 bases, with 10 bases remaining between them. CDR3 sequence: CASSSQGYGELFF. CDR3 nucleotides: TGTGCCAGCAGCTCACAGGGATACGGGGAGCTGTTTTTT.

The J gene is TRBJ1-6, the V gene TRBV5-1; D is unclear. This CDR3 spans 19 amino acids. The germline V and J ends were trimmed by 0 bases and 1 base, with 17 bases remaining between them. Germline V gives CDR1 SGHRS, CDR2 YFSETQ. The CDR3 nucleotides read TGCGCCAGCAGCTTGGTTTGGCAGGACGGGAGTTCCTATAATTCACCCCTCCACTTT. Translated: CASSLVWQDGSSYNSPLHF.

This clonotype has ten or more counts. The chain employs TRBV5-1 and TRBJ2-7, with TRBD1 matching 9 bases. The CDR3 sequence is 14 residues long. Germline assignment: CDR1 SGHRS and CDR2 YFSETQ. J was trimmed by 5 bases and V by 7 bases; bases with no gene match: 10. CDR3 amino acids: CASDSGQGSHEQYF. The CDR3 DNA reads as TGCGCCAGCGATTCGGGACAGGGTTCTCACGAGCAGTACTTC.

The chain employs TRBV12-3 or TRBV12-4 and TRBJ2-1; TRBD2 agrees at 9 bases. V shed 9 bases, J shed 3 bases, and the junction held 9 bases outside the gene matches. CDR3 length equals 15 residues. The CDR3: CASTLAGVHYNEQFF. The DNA for the CDR3 is TGTGCCAGTACCTTAGCGGGAGTCCACTACAATGAGCAGTTCTTC.

The chain carries TRBV12-3 or TRBV12-4 and TRBJ2-7, with TRBD2 matching 10 bases. This CDR3 has 13 residues. The V gene end was trimmed by 1 base and the J gene end by 8 bases; junction bases not matched to a gene: 2. In nucleotides, the CDR3 is TGTGCCAGCAGTTTAGAGGGACTAGCGAAGCAGTACTTC. Residues: CASSLEGLAKQYF.

Points on this clonotype: A much larger clone differs by one base, so this may be a read error. This chain uses TRBV7-2 with TRBJ2-1; D ambiguous. The J call may be incorrect, as the DNA end agrees better with TRBJ2-7. Germline CDR1 reads SGHTA; CDR2 reads FQGNSA. The CDR3 covers 15 residues. The CDR3 sequence: CASSRDVSSYNEQYF. As DNA, the CDR3 is TGTGCCAGCAGCAGGGATGTAAGCTCCTACAATGAGCAGTACTTC.

This clonotype has at least ten counts. The chain combines TRBV6-2 or TRBV6-3 with TRBJ2-1, with 7 nucleotides matching TRBD1. The CDR3 has 15 amino acids. Unmatched junction bases numbered 14, after V lost 6 bases and J lost 9 bases. Germline-derived CDR1 and CDR2 are MNHEY and SVGEGT. The CDR3 DNA reads as TGTGCCAGCAGCCGCGGAGACAGGGATTCGGGTGAGCAGTTCTTC. Its protein is CASSRGDRDSGEQFF.

Details on this clonotype: A much larger clone is a single base away; this may be a read error. CDR3 loop: CASIGTGTNEQYF. The CDR3 nucleotides are TGTGCCAGCATTGGGACAGGGACCAATGAGCAGTACTTC. The chain employs TRBV6-1 and TRBJ2-1; 9 positions match TRBD1. The DNA matches TRBJ2-7 better at its end, which makes the J call doubtful. CDR1 MNHNS and CDR2 SASEGT come from the germline V gene. CDR3 length equals 13 residues.

This clonotype was seen ten or more times. V is TRBV10-3 and J is TRBJ2-3, with 8 bases fitting TRBD1. CDR1 ENHRY and CDR2 SYGVKD come from the germline V gene. Trimming removed 4 bases from V and 2 bases from J; junction bases left unmatched: 5. The CDR3 is 15 amino acids. Here the CDR3 reads CAISARTGSTDTQYF. DNA for the CDR3: TGTGCCATCAGTGCCAGGACAGGGTCCACAGATACGCAGTATTTT.